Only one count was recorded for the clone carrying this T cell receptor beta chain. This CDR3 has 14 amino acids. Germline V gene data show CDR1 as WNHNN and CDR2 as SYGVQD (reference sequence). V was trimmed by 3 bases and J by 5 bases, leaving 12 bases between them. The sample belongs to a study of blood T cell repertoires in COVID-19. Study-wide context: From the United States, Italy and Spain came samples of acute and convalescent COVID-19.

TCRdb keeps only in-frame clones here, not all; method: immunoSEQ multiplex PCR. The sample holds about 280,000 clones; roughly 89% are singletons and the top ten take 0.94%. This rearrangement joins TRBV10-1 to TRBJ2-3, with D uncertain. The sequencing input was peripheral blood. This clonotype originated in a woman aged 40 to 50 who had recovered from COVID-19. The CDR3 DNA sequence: TGCGCCAGCAGTGACGGGTTGTCGGGAGATACGCAGTATTTT. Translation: CASSDGLSGDTQYF.